This TCR beta chain is drawn from a study of cytomegalovirus exposure and HLA in healthy donors. Study results and limitations: The study dropped some indistinguishable V segments, TRBV6-2 and TRBV6-3 among them.

PCR amplification relied on 60 Vbeta primers (plus 13 Jbeta primers). TCRdb's copy holds only in-frame clones and misses some; the assay was immunoSEQ multiplex PCR. The table lists about 110,000 clones, roughly 82% of them singletons. Trimming cost V 2 bases and J 4 bases, with 15 bases left between them. The CDR3 contains 16 residues. Germline loops: CDR1 LNHDA, CDR2 SQIVND (reference sequence). About this clone itself: Its matching antigen is unknown.

The sequenced material came from PBMCs. This chain uses TRBV19 with TRBJ1-3; the D is unclear. The clonotype was recovered from a woman aged 50 to 65 in good health and CMV-seropositive. In nucleotides, the CDR3 is TGTGCCAGTAGTATAACCGCCACCAGGATGGGAAACACCATATATTTT. Its protein is CASSITATRMGNTIYF.